Sequencing of this TCR beta chain was carried out in a study of T-cell memory formation after mild COVID-19 (dated by TCRdb to the early 2020s). For the study in its entirety: TCR sequence clusters from the two donors were largely donor specific. In two donors, T-cell clones that expanded and contracted after mild COVID-19 were tracked by sequencing TCRalpha and TCRbeta repertoires over time. Two young, previously healthy adult volunteers made up the cohort, one male and one female. General study outcomes and caveats: Contracting CD4+ clones were found mainly in CM and EM memory subsets, while CD8+ clones were enriched in EMRA. Some responding clones were found in pre-infection memory, which suggests that pre-existing cross-reactive memory T cells took part in the SARS-CoV-2 response. SARS-CoV-2 specificity of the second-wave clones peaking on day 37 was not confirmed. Only two mild cases were covered by the study, and larger cohorts that include severe cases with pre-infection samples were considered necessary. From day 15 to 85, contracting clones showed balanced CD4/CD8 phenotypes, whereas a second wave of clones that expanded from day 15 to 37 leaned towards CD4+.

The germline V gene yields SGHDT for CDR1 and YYEEEE for CDR2. V and J lose 0 bases and 4 bases, and a span of 11 bases separates them. Counted from cysteine to phenylalanine, this CDR3 has 15 amino acids. The read is trimmed to its CDR3 DNA, 45 bases read in frame from base 1. The reads were generated on an Illumina NovaSeq 6000. TCRalpha and TCRbeta cDNA libraries were constructed by 5'RACE with constant-segment primers, with sample barcodes and unique molecular identifiers being introduced. Trizol reagent was used to extract RNA from every sample. Amplification of the libraries took two PCR steps, and the second step added a second sample barcode plus Illumina TruSeq adapters. The libraries were sequenced on an Illumina NovaSeq using 2 x 150 bp paired-end reads. The authors' pipeline ran thus. The reads were demultiplexed and collapsed into UMI-guided consensus sequences using migec v1.2.7. Using mixcr v2.1.11, UMI consensuses were aligned to TRA and TRB V and J templates and then assembled into clonotypes. Clonotypes were classified as expanded or contracted when called significant by both edgeR and NoisET, with noise models trained on biological replicates. For edgeR calls, a false discovery rate-adjusted p below 0.01 and a log2 fold-change threshold of 1 were applied. As an exploratory analysis of dynamics, PCA with hierarchical clustering was applied to max-normalized trajectories of the 1000 most abundant clonotypes. The CD4 or CD8 phenotype of responding clones was assigned using the separately sequenced CD4+ and CD8+ repertoires. TCRdb reprocessed the public reads (quality trimming at Q25 with fastp, clone calling with MiXCR) and kept in-frame beta chains. Rows with one shared CDR3 protein collapse into an entry with the most common genes and DNA. The V and J calls come from TCRdb's annotation, not from the publication. The sample contains roughly 480,000 distinct CDR3 sequences, nearly 25% of them found a single time. In total, the top ten clones hold 9.5% to 15% of the sample.

A remark on this clonotype: No cognate antigen has been identified for it. Per-nucleotide qualities are absent, and no much larger clonotype sits a single base away.

Ficoll-Paque density gradient centrifugation was used to isolate PBMCs. The sequenced sample was PBMCs or a T cell subset sorted from them (not recorded which). The rearranged segments are TRBV5-6 and TRBJ1-5, with the D gene too uncertain to name. The TCR comes from an adult woman who had mild COVID-19 (a few samples of this study predate the infection). The sample titles of this study are shuffled in the database, so cell type and time point are left out; the donor was told from shared clones. The DNA reads as follows: TGTGCCAGCAGCTTGGTCGGGGAGCTTAATCAGCCCCAGCATTTT. Translated, it gives CASSLVGELNQPQHF.